The sequence of this T cell receptor beta chain was determined in a study of blood T cell repertoires in COVID-19. Looking at the study overall: T cells, B-cell-depleted T cells, or PBMCs provided the cDNA or gDNA that served as material.

From germline, CDR1 is SNHLY and CDR2 FYNNEI. The CDR3 runs 13 residues. The V end lost 3 bases, the J end lost 3 bases, and 8 bases lay between the germline ends. Researchers sorted participants into cohorts using their self-reported clinical history. Recovered status in Cohort 3 required two negative PCRs, clearance, or symptom resolution. As handled by the study authors: Researchers report that nucleated cell counts were estimated from reference gene primer amplification. TCRdb's copy holds only in-frame clones and misses some; the assay was immunoSEQ multiplex PCR. That table furnishes V, J and clone size, whereas the DNA furnished D and trimming. The data hold about 330,000 clones, with approximately 88% observed a single time.

The chain combines TRBV2 with TRBJ1-2; D not resolved. Sequencing used PBMCs or T cells enriched from blood (not recorded which). The receptor was derived from a man aged 25-45 years who had recovered from COVID-19. CDR3 sequence: CASSDRRDYGYTF. In nucleotides, the CDR3 is TGTGCCAGCAGTGATCGGAGAGACTATGGCTACACCTTC.